The entry that follows covers one T cell receptor beta chain sequence. Its matching antigen is unknown. This CDR3 comprises 18 residues. Germline V gene data show CDR1 as LGHNA and CDR2 as YSLEER. After removal of 0 bases from V and 3 bases from J, the junction contained 11 bases not matched to a gene. In TCRdb, the 5' RACE reads were re-called with MiXCR into one record per CDR3 protein. The sample has 690,000 or so distinct CDR3 sequences, less than 10% seen once; the top ten hold approximately 0.89%. These data belong to a study of identical twins. Study-level points and caveats: Models underestimated TCR alpha sharing (out-of-frame) in monozygotic twins.

The sample was also reused in another study, on yellow fever vaccine responses in identical twins.

The J gene is TRBJ2-7, the V gene TRBV4-3; TRBD1 matches at 10 bases. The sample taken for sequencing was PBMCs. This TCR was recovered from a woman aged 18-29 years in good health. CDR3 nucleotides: TGCGCCAGCAGCCAAGAATTGTTCATAGGGACAGGGGACTACGAGCAGTACTTC. Protein sequence: CASSQELFIGTGDYEQYF.